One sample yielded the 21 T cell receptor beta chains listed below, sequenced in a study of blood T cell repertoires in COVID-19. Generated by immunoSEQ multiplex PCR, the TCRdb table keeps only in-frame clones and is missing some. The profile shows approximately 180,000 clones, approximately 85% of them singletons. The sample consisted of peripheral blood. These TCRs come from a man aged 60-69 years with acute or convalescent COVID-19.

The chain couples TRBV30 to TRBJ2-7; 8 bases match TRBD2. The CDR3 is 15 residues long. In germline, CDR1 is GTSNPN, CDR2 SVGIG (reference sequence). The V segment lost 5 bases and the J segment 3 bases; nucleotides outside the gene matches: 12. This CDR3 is CAWSVRRTSLYEQYF. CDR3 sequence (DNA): TGTGCCTGGTCCGTAAGAAGGACTAGCCTCTACGAGCAGTACTTC. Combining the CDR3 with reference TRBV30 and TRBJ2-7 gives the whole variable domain SQTIHQWPATLVQPVGSPLSLECTVEGTSNPNLYWYRQAAGRGLQLLFYSVGIGQISSEVPQNLSASRPQDRQFILSSKKLLLSDSGFYLCAWSVRRTSLYEQYFGPGTRLTVT.

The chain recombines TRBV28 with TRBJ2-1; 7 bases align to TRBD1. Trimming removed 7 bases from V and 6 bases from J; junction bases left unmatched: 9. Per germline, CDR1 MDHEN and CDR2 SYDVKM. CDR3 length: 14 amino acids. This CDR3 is CASTPSPGGNEQFF. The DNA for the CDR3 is TGTGCCAGCACCCCCTCGCCAGGGGGCAATGAGCAGTTCTTC.

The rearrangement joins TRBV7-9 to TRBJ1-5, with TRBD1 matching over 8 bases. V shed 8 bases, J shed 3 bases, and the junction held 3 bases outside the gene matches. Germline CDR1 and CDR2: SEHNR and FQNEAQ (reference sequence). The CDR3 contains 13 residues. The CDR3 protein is CASDRGPNQPQHF. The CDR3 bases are TGTGCCAGCGACAGGGGCCCCAATCAGCCCCAGCATTTT.

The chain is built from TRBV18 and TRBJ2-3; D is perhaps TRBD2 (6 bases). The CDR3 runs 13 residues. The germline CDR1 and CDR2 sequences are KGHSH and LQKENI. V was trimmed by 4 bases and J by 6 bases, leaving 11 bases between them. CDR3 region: CASSRDLGDTQYF. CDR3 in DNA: TGTGCCAGCTCACGGGACTTAGGGGATACGCAGTATTTT.

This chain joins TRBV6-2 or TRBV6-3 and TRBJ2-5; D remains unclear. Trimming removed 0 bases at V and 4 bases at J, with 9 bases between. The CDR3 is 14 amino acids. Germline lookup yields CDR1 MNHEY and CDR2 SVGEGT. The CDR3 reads CASSYSSRGETQYF. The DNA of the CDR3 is TGTGCCAGCAGTTACTCGAGTCGAGGAGAGACCCAGTACTTC.

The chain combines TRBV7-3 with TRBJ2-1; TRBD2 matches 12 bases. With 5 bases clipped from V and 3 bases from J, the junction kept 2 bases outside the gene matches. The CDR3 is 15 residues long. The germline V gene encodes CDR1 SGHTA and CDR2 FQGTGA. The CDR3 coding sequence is TGTGCCAGCAGCACGGGACTAGCGGGCTACAATGAGCAGTTCTTC. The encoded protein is CASSTGLAGYNEQFF.

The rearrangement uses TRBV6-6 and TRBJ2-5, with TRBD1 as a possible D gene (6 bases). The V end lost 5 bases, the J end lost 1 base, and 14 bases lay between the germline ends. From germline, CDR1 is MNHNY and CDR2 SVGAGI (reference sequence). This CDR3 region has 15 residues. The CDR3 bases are TGTGCCAGCAGTCAACCGTGGGACATCCAAGAGACCCAGTACTTC. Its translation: CASSQPWDIQETQYF.

The CDR3 region has the DNA TGTGCCAGTGGTACAGGGGCATATAGCAATCAGCCCCAGCATTTT. Its protein product is CASGTGAYSNQPQHF. The chain combines TRBV19 with TRBJ1-5, with 7 bases lining up with TRBD1. The trim removed 8 bases at V and 0 bases at J, leaving 7 bases unmatched. The CDR3 loop spans 15 amino acids. Per the germline V gene, CDR1 is LNHDA and CDR2 is SQIVND (reference sequence).

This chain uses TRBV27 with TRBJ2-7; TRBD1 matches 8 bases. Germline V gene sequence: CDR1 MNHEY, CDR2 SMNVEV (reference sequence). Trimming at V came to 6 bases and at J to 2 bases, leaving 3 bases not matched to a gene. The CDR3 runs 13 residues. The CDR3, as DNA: TGTGCCAGCAGGCGGACAGGGCCCTACGAGCAGTACTTC. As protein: CASRRTGPYEQYF.

CDR3 in amino acids: CASRNGRGTEAFF. CDR3 DNA sequence: TGTGCCAGTCGTAATGGGCGGGGCACTGAAGCTTTCTTT. The chain links TRBV28 to TRBJ1-1, with D uncertain. V lost 9 bases and J 4 bases, leaving 15 bases between the germline ends. This CDR3 is 13 amino acids long. Germline loops: CDR1 MDHEN, CDR2 SYDVKM.

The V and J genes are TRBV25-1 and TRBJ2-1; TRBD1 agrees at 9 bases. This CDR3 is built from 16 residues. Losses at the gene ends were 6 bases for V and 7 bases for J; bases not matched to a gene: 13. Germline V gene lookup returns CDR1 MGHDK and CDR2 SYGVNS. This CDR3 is CASRGQGVARKNEQFF. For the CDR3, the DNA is TGTGCCAGCAGGGGACAGGGTGTTGCCCGGAAAAATGAGCAGTTCTTC. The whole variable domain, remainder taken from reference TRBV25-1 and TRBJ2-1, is EADIYQTPRYLVIGTGKKITLECSQTMGHDKMYWYQQDPGMELHLIHYSYGVNSTEKGDLSSESTVSRIRTEHFPLTLESARPSHTSQYLCASRGQGVARKNEQFFGPGTRLTVL.

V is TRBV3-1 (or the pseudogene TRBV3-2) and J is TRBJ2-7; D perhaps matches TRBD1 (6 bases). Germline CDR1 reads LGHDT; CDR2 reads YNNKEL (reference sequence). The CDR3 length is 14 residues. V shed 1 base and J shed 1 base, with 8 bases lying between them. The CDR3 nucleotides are TGTGCCAGCAGCCAAGGGGGGCGATCCTACGAGCAGTACTTC. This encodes CASSQGGRSYEQYF.

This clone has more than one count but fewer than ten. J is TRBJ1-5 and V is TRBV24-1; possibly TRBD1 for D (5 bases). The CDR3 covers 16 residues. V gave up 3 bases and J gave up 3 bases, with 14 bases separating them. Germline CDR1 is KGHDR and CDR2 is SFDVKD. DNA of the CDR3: TGTGCCACCAGTGATCACAGCCCGACAGACAATCAGCCCCAGCATTTT. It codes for CATSDHSPTDNQPQHF.

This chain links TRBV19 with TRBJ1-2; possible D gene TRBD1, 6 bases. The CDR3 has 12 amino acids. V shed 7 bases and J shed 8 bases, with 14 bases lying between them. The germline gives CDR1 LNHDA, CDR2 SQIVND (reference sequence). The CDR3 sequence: CASTLRGRGYTF. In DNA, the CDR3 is TGTGCCAGTACCCTCAGGGGCAGAGGCTACACCTTC. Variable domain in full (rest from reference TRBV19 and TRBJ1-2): DGGITQSPKYLFRKEGQNVTLSCEQNLNHDAMYWYRQDPGQGLRLIYYSQIVNDFQKGDIAEGYSVSREKKESFPLTVTSAQKNPTAFYLCASTLRGRGYTFGSGTRLTVV.

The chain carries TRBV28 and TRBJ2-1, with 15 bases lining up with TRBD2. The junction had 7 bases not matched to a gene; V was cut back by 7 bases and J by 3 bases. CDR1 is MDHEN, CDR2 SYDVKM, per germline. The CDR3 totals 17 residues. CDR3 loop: CASIGTSGRKGYNEQFF. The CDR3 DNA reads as TGTGCCAGCATCGGGACTAGCGGGAGGAAGGGCTACAATGAGCAGTTCTTC.

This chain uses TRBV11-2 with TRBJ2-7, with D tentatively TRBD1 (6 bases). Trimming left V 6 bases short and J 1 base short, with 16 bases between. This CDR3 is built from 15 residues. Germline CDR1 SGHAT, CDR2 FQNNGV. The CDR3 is CASSSYSGVSYEQYF. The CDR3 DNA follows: TGTGCCAGCAGTTCCTATTCAGGGGTTTCCTACGAGCAGTACTTC. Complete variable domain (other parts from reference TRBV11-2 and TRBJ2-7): EAGVAQSPRYKIIEKRQSVAFWCNPISGHATLYWYQQILGQGPKLLIQFQNNGVVDDSQLPKDRFSAERLKGVDSTLKIQPAKLEDSAVYLCASSSYSGVSYEQYFGPGTRLTVT.

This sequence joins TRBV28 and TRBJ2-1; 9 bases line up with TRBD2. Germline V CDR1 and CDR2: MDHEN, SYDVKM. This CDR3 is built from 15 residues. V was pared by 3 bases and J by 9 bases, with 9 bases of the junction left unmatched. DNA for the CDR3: TGTGCCAGCAGTTTCCTGGCGGGAGGGCCGGGTGAGCAGTTCTTC. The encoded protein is CASSFLAGGPGEQFF.

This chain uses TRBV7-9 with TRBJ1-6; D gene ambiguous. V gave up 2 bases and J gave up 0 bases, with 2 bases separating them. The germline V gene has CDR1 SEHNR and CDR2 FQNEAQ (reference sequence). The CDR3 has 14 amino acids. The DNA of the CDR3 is TGTGCCAGCAGCTTACACTCCTATAATTCACCCCTCCACTTT. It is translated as CASSLHSYNSPLHF.

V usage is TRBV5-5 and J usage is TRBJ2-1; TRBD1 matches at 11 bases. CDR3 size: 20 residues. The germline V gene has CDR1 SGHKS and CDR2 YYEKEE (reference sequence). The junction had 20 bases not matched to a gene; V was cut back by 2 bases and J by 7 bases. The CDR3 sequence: CASSFGGQGVSSGIHNEQFF. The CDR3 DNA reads TGTGCCAGCAGCTTTGGGGGACAGGGGGTCTCTAGCGGGATTCATAATGAGCAGTTCTTC.

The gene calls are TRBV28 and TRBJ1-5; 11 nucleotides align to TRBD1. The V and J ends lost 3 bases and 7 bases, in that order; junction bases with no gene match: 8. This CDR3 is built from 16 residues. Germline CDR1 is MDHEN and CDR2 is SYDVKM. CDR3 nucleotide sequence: TGTGCCAGCAGTTTTTTGGGACAGGGGGAGAAACAGCCCCAGCATTTT. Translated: CASSFLGQGEKQPQHF.

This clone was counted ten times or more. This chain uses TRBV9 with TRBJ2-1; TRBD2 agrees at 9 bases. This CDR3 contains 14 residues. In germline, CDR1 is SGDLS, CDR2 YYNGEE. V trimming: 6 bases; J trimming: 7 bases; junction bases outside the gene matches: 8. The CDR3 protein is CASTGGRAGNEQFF. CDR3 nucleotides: TGTGCCAGCACTGGCGGGAGGGCAGGGAATGAGCAGTTCTTC.